This is a list of T cell receptor beta chains from one sample in a study of CD8 T cells in Susac syndrome. TCRdb processed the immunoSEQ multiplex PCR reads anew with MiXCR; each CDR3 protein has one entry. The repertoire holds around 270,000 distinct CDR3 sequences, with roughly 85% as singletons. Sequencing input: CD8+ T cells from PBMCs. These TCRs come from a human donor with multiple sclerosis. Each CDR3 is given without its conserved first and last residue. The order of the fields is J gene, V gene, CDR3 protein.

j_gene: TRBJ2-5; v_gene: TRBV5-4; CDR3aa: ASSLDRPVQETQY
j_gene: TRBJ2-7; v_gene: TRBV25-1; CDR3aa: ASSSDGHYEQY
j_gene: TRBJ1-2; v_gene: TRBV25-1; CDR3aa: ATQSGDRNYGYT
j_gene: TRBJ2-1; v_gene: TRBV20-1; CDR3aa: SARNLAGEALPGDEQF
j_gene: TRBJ2-7; v_gene: TRBV9; CDR3aa: ASSAGTRGEQY
j_gene: TRBJ1-6; v_gene: TRBV7-9; CDR3aa: ASSDRTRDNSPLH
j_gene: TRBJ1-2; v_gene: TRBV16; CDR3aa: ASSPAGAPPGNYGYT
j_gene: TRBJ2-3; v_gene: TRBV28; CDR3aa: ASSLFRLAGATQY
j_gene: TRBJ2-6; v_gene: TRBV15; CDR3aa: ATSYPAAGANVLT
j_gene: TRBJ1-5; v_gene: TRBV9; CDR3aa: ASSVGGVPNQPQH
j_gene: TRBJ2-7; v_gene: TRBV20-1; CDR3aa: SAPLAENYEQY
j_gene: TRBJ2-5; v_gene: TRBV3-1; CDR3aa: ASSQGDRTWGTQY
j_gene: TRBJ2-1; v_gene: TRBV4-2; CDR3aa: ASSQDFWSGTLYNEQF